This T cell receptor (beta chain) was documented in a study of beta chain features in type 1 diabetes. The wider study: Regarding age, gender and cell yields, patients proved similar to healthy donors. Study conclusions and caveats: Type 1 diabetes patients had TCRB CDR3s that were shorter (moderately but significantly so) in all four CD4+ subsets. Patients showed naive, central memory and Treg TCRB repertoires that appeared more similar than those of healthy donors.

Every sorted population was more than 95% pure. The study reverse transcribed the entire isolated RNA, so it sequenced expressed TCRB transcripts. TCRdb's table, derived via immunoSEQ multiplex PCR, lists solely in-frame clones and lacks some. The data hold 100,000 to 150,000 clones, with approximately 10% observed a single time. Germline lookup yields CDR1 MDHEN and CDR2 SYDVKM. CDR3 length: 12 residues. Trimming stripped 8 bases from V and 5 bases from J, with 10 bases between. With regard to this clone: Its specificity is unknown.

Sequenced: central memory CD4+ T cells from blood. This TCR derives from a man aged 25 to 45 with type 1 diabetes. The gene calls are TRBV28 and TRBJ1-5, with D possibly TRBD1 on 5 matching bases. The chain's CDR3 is CASYAGYQPQHF. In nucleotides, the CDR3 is TGTGCCAGCTACGCAGGGTATCAGCCCCAGCATTTT.